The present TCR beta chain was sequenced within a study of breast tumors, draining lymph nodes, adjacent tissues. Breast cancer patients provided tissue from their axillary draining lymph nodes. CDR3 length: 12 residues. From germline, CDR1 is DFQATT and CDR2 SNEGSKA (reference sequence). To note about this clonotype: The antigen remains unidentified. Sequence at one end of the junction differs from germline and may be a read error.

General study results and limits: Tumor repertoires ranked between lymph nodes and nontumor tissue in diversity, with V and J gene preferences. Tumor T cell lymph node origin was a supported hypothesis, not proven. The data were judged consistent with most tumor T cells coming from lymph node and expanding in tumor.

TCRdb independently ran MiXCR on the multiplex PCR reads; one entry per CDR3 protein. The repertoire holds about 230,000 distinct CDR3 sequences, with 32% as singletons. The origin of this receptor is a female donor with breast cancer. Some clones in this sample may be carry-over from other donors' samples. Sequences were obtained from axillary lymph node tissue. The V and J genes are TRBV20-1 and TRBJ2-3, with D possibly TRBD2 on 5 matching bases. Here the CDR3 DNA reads TGCAGTGCTAGAGATCCGAGGGATACTCAGTATTTT. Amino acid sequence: CSARDPRDTQYF.